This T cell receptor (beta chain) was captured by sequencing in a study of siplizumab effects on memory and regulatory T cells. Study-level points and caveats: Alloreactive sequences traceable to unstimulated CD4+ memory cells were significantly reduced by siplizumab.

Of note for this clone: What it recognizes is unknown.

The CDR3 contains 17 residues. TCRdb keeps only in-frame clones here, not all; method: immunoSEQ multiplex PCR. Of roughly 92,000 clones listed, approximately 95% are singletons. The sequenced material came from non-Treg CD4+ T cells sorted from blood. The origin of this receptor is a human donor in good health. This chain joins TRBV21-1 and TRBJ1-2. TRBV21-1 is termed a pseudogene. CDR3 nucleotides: TGTGCCAGCAGCCCGGGAGGAGGGGCCGCCGCCGACTATGGCTACACCTTC. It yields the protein CASSPGGGAAADYGYTF.